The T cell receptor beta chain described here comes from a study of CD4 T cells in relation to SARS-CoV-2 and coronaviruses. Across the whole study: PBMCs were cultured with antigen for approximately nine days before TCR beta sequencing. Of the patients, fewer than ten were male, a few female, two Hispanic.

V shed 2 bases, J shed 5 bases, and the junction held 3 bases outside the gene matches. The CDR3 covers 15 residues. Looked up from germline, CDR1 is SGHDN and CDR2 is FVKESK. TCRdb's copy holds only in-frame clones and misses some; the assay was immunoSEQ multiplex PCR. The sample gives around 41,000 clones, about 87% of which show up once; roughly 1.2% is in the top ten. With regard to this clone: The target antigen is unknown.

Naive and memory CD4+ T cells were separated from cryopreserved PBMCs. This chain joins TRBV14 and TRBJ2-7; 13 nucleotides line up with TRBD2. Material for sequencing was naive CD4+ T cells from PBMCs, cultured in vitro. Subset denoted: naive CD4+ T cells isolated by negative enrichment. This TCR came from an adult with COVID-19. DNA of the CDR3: TGTGCCAGCAGCCAAAAGGGACTAGCGGGAAACGAGCAGTACTTC. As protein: CASSQKGLAGNEQYF.